One T cell receptor beta chain is described in this entry. Its antigen is as yet unknown. CDR1 and CDR2 from the germline V gene are SEHNR and FQNEAQ (reference sequence). This CDR3 is 14 amino acids long. The ends were cut back, 1 base at V and 5 bases at J, with 12 bases in the middle. This entry comes from a study of response to subunit inactivated influenza vaccine. Study-wide results and caveats: New T cells are recruited in small numbers by each seasonal influenza vaccination, according to the authors' suggestion.

TCRdb recomputed calls from the RT-PCR reads with MiXCR, one row per CDR3 protein. The sample consists of roughly 630,000 distinct CDR3 sequences, 12% to 15% of them appearing once. This receptor was taken from a man aged 50-59 years who received an inactivated influenza vaccine. The chain carries TRBV7-9 and TRBJ2-7; no reliable D call. This specimen consisted of PBMCs from blood, obtained approximately 15 days before vaccination. The CDR3 DNA reads as TGTGCCAGCAGCTTAGGTCCTGGGGTGGACGAGCAGTACTTC. Amino acid sequence: CASSLGPGVDEQYF.